This T cell receptor (beta chain) originates from a study of T cells in Graves' hyperthyroidism and ophthalmopathy. Points from the study as a whole: Expanded thyroid clonotypes (above 0.001) were mostly also found in blood.

RNA transcripts gave rise to amplified TCR beta CDR3 regions. Using the HTBI primer set, a first-round RT-PCR was run on the TCR CDR3. A single record per CDR3 protein comes from TCRdb applying MiXCR to the multiplex PCR reads. The table records around 600,000 distinct CDR3 sequences, approximately 15% of them present only once. Germline CDR1 SQVTM, CDR2 ANQGSEA. The V and J ends lost 2 bases and 5 bases respectively, with 13 bases between them. The CDR3 has 14 amino acids. This clonotype was counted at least ten times. The antigen remains undetermined. Used for diagnoses were clinical symptoms, serum thyroxine and TRAb, thyroid ultrasound and orbital computed tomography.

Sequences were obtained from blood. V and J are TRBV29-1 and TRBJ2-1; TRBD2 might be the D (5 bases). The TCR sequence derives from a woman between 18 and 29 years old with Graves' ophthalmopathy. The chain's CDR3 is CSVERGKGNNEQFF. The CDR3 DNA follows: TGCAGCGTTGAAAGAGGGAAAGGCAACAATGAGCAGTTCTTC.